These 29 T cell receptor beta chains were all obtained from the same sample, sequenced in a study of spatial heterogeneity in lung cancer. As for time point: sample taken at primary tumor resection. Sequencing covered unsorted whole RNA taken from tumor, nontumor lung or frozen PBMC. TCRdb independently ran MiXCR on the 5' RACE reads; one entry per CDR3 protein. The sample lists some 7,000 distinct CDR3 sequences; more than 6% were seen once. Sample: PBMCs, taken at surgery. The receptors come from a male donor with early-stage non-small cell lung cancer.

This clonotype was counted at least ten times. The size of this beta chain means little, since it is a stray read in a library made for alpha chains. The CDR3 is CASSLLGGNTIYF. The CDR3 DNA reads TGTGCCAGCAGCTTATTAGGTGGAAACACCATATATTTT. The V and J genes are TRBV7-2 and TRBJ1-3, with D unclear. Deletions cut 2 bases from V and 3 bases from J, with 5 bases between. Germline CDR1 reads SGHTA; CDR2 reads FQGNSA. The CDR3 has 13 amino acids. Looking up the rest from reference TRBV7-2 and TRBJ1-3 gives the full variable domain: GAGVSQSPSNKVTEKGKDVELRCDPISGHTALYWYRQSLGQGLEFLIYFQGNSAPDKSGLPSDRFSAERTGGSVSTLTIQRTQQEDSAVYLCASSLLGGNTIYFGEGSWLTVV.

This clonotype appeared many times. This beta chain came through as a stray read in a library set up for alpha chains, and its size says little. The V and J genes are TRBV19 and TRBJ1-5; unclear D gene. This CDR3 contains 13 residues. Germline CDR1 and CDR2: LNHDA and SQIVND (reference sequence). Trimming took off 3 bases at V and 4 bases at J, with 7 bases between the two ends. The chain's CDR3 is CASSIWLNQPQHF. CDR3 sequence (DNA): TGTGCCAGTAGTATCTGGTTGAATCAGCCCCAGCATTTT.

A remark on this clonotype: Little can be read into the size of this beta chain, an off-target read in a library designed for alpha chains. This chain joins TRBV5-6 and TRBJ2-2; 8 bases are shared with TRBD2. The CDR3 length is 16 residues. Trimming took 1 base from V and 1 from J; bases not matched to a gene: 3. CDR1 is SGHDT and CDR2 is YYEEEE in the germline V gene. Written as DNA, the CDR3 is TGTGCCAGCAGCTTGCCTAGCGGGTTGAACACCGGGGAGCTGTTTTTT. Amino acids: CASSLPSGLNTGELFF.

The table lists this clonotype with many counts. The library was designed around alpha chains, so this beta chain is a stray read whose abundance carries little weight. V usage is TRBV6-5 and J usage is TRBJ1-2, with 8 bases aligning to TRBD1. CDR3 size: 16 residues. Germline CDR1 and CDR2: MNHEY and SVGAGI. V lost 0 bases and J lost 4; bases outside the gene matches: 7. CDR3 sequence reads: CASSYSSAGGAYGYTF. The CDR3 DNA reads TGTGCCAGCAGTTACTCGAGTGCAGGGGGCGCCTATGGCTACACCTTC.

This clonotype came up many times. This beta chain turned up in a library designed for alpha chains; as an off-target read, its abundance says little. This chain joins TRBV12-3 or TRBV12-4 and TRBJ1-3; no reliable D call. This CDR3 is built from 13 residues. The germline V and J ends were trimmed by 7 bases and 0 bases, with 7 bases remaining between them. The CDR3 spells CASMAGSGNTIYF. The CDR3 coding sequence is TGTGCCAGCATGGCGGGCTCTGGAAACACCATATATTTT.

This clonotype was detected ten times or more. Within a library made for alpha chains, this beta chain is off target, and its count is uninformative. The chain uses TRBV20-1 and TRBJ2-3, with 7 bases fitting TRBD1. The ends lost 5 bases at V and 0 bases at J; junction bases unmatched: 5. The germline V gene encodes CDR1 DFQATT and CDR2 SNEGSKA (reference sequence). The CDR3 runs to 14 residues. CDR3 nucleotides: TGCAGTGCTCTTGGACAGGTCAGCACAGATACGCAGTATTTT. Its translation: CSALGQVSTDTQYF.

This clonotype has a count of ten or more. A library made for alpha chains picked up this beta chain off target, so its size means little. The chain recombines TRBV29-1 with TRBJ1-2; 11 nucleotides line up with TRBD1. Losses at the gene ends were 4 bases for V and 2 bases for J; bases not matched to a gene: 15. The CDR3 loop spans 18 amino acids. The germline gives CDR1 SQVTM, CDR2 ANQGSEA. For the CDR3, the DNA is TGCAGCGTTGGCGGACAGGGGGCGGCTCCGGCCCTCAACTATGGCTACACCTTC. This codes for CSVGGQGAAPALNYGYTF.

This clonotype was seen ten or more times. This beta chain came through as a stray read in a library set up for alpha chains, and its size says little. The chain carries TRBV3-1 and TRBJ1-6, with D possibly matching TRBD1 (5 bases). This CDR3 spans 13 amino acids. V gave up 4 bases and J gave up 10 bases, with 11 bases separating them. Germline assignment: CDR1 LGHDT and CDR2 YNNKEL (reference sequence). The CDR3 coding sequence is TGTGCCAGCAGCCGGGACGCCGGGTCACCCCTCCACTTT. It is translated as CASSRDAGSPLHF.

Ten or more counts support this clonotype. For a library built for alpha chains, this beta chain is a stray read; little rests on its size. The genes are TRBV6-5 and TRBJ2-1; 9 bases are a match to TRBD1. The CDR3 runs to 14 residues. Germline CDR1 reads MNHEY; CDR2 reads SVGAGI. The V and J ends lost 5 bases and 4 bases, in that order; junction bases with no gene match: 3. The DNA for the CDR3 is TGTGCCAGCAGTCTACAGGGGGCGTACAATGAGCAGTTCTTC. Translated, it gives CASSLQGAYNEQFF.

In this sample, this clonotype turned up many times. Within a library made for alpha chains, this beta chain is off target, and its count is uninformative. The CDR3 bases are TGCGCCAGCAGCCAAGTCCACGGGGGTATTAGCGGCTACAATGAGCAGTTCTTC. This gives the protein CASSQVHGGISGYNEQFF. The chain links TRBV4-1 to TRBJ2-1; TRBD2 might be the D (6 bases). V was cut by 1 base and J by 3 bases, with 19 bases left in between. The CDR3 has 18 amino acids. Germline CDR1 is MGHRA and CDR2 is YSYEKL.

This clonotype was detected many times. A library made for alpha chains picked up this beta chain off target, so its size means little. The chain has TRBV2 and TRBJ2-3; D remains unclear. The CDR3 has 14 residues. Looked up from germline, CDR1 is SNHLY and CDR2 is FYNNEI. V was shortened by 10 bases and J by 0 bases, with 14 bases between the two germline ends. The CDR3 nucleotides read TGTGCCACCAACAGCGATCCTAGCACAGATACGCAGTATTTT. Translation gives CATNSDPSTDTQYF.

At least ten counts were recorded for this clonotype. The size of this beta chain means little, since it is a stray read in a library made for alpha chains. The chain has TRBV6-5 and TRBJ1-2; 8 bases match TRBD1. V was clipped by 2 bases and J by 4 bases; unmatched bases: 6. This CDR3 has 15 amino acids. The V gene's germline CDR1 is MNHEY and CDR2 SVGAGI. As DNA, the CDR3 is TGTGCCAGCAGTTACCAGGGACAGGAGGTCTATGGCTACACCTTC. It codes for CASSYQGQEVYGYTF.

This clonotype was observed many times. With the library built for alpha chains, this beta chain is off target and its frequency is not meaningful. This sequence joins TRBV5-4 and TRBJ1-2; D is possibly TRBD1 (6 bases). The CDR3 consists of 15 residues. V shed 0 bases and J shed 2 bases, with 11 bases lying between them. Germline V gene sequence: CDR1 SGHNT, CDR2 YYREEE (reference sequence). The CDR3 sequence is CASSLGTGYNYGYTF. The CDR3 nucleotides are TGTGCCAGCAGCTTGGGAACAGGGTACAACTATGGCTACACCTTC.

This clonotype was observed a few times. With the library built for alpha chains, this beta chain is off target and its frequency is not meaningful. This chain joins TRBV7-9 and TRBJ2-1, with 7 bases matching TRBD2. CDR1 is SEHNR and CDR2 is FQNEAQ in the germline V gene (reference sequence). The CDR3 is 17 amino acids. With V trimmed by 2 bases and J by 3 bases, 10 bases remained unmatched. Here the CDR3 reads CASSLNRWSGDYNEQFF. In DNA form, the CDR3 reads TGTGCCAGCAGCTTAAACCGGTGGAGCGGGGACTACAATGAGCAGTTCTTC.

This clonotype was found many times. This beta chain slipped into a library made for alpha chains as a stray read, so its size is not meaningful. The genes are TRBV5-1 and TRBJ2-1, with TRBD2 identical over 7 bases. J lost 3 bases, V lost 4 bases, and 7 bases had no gene match. The CDR3 runs to 15 residues. The germline V gene encodes CDR1 SGHRS and CDR2 YFSETQ. The CDR3 loop reads CASSPGLDVYNEQFF. The CDR3, as DNA: TGCGCCAGCAGCCCCGGACTAGATGTCTACAATGAGCAGTTCTTC.

This clonotype came up many times. This beta chain came through as a stray read in a library set up for alpha chains, and its size says little. The V gene is TRBV5-1, the J gene TRBJ1-1; a possible D gene is TRBD1 (5 bases). Between the trimmed V and J ends, which lost 0 bases and 5 bases, there was a span of 8 bases. The CDR3 covers 13 residues. CDR1 SGHRS and CDR2 YFSETQ come from the germline V gene. The CDR3 nucleotides read TGCGCCAGCAGCTTGGCAGGGCGAACTGAAGCTTTCTTT. Its protein is CASSLAGRTEAFF.

This clonotype has at least ten counts. This beta chain represents an off-target read in a library built for alpha chains; its size is of limited meaning. The J gene is TRBJ1-2, the V gene TRBV10-3, with 9 bases that match TRBD1. V gave up 7 bases and J gave up 8 bases; unmatched junction bases: 14. The length of the CDR3 is 15 residues. The germline gives CDR1 ENHRY, CDR2 SYGVKD. The CDR3: CAIKGTGSDLEGYTF. DNA for the CDR3: TGTGCCATCAAGGGGACAGGGTCTGACTTGGAGGGCTACACCTTC.

The table lists this clonotype with many counts. The size of this beta chain means little, since it is a stray read in a library made for alpha chains. The chain recombines TRBV28 with TRBJ2-7, with TRBD2 as a possible D gene (7 bases). V lost 5 bases and J 2 bases, leaving 19 bases between the germline ends. The CDR3 loop spans 16 amino acids. Germline V lookup: CDR1 MDHEN, CDR2 SYDVKM. CDR3 nucleotides: TGTGCCAGCAGTGGAGGGGGAGGGGTGGAACCCTACGAGCAGTACTTC. Protein: CASSGGGGVEPYEQYF. Based on the CDR3 plus reference TRBV28 and TRBJ2-7, the full variable domain is DVKVTQSSRYLVKRTGEKVFLECVQDMDHENMFWYRQDPGLGLRLIYFSYDVKMKEKGDIPEGYSVSREKKERFSLILESASTNQTSMYLCASSGGGGVEPYEQYFGPGTRLTVT.

The sample holds many counts of this clonotype. This beta chain is an off-target read within a library intended for alpha chains, so its frequency means little. This sequence joins TRBV20-1 and TRBJ1-2; D not certain. The length of the CDR3 is 13 residues. V was shortened by 6 bases and J by 2 bases, with 13 bases between the two germline ends. Looked up from germline, CDR1 is DFQATT and CDR2 is SNEGSKA (reference sequence). Here the CDR3 reads CSAHLWENYGYTF. In DNA form, the CDR3 reads TGCAGTGCCCACCTGTGGGAGAACTATGGCTACACCTTC.

In this sample, this clonotype turned up many times. This beta chain was picked up by a library intended for alpha chains and is off target, so its count carries little meaning. The chain couples TRBV5-6 to TRBJ2-5; TRBD2 agrees at 10 bases. The germline CDR1 and CDR2 sequences are SGHDT and YYEEEE. Trimming at V came to 1 base and at J to 3 bases, leaving 3 bases not matched to a gene. The CDR3 totals 15 residues. CDR3 region: CASSLSGLAEETQYF. CDR3 DNA: TGTGCCAGCAGCTTGTCTGGACTAGCGGAAGAGACCCAGTACTTC. The variable domain in full, completed from reference TRBV5-6 and TRBJ2-5, reads DAGVTQSPTHLIKTRGQQVTLRCSPKSGHDTVSWYQQALGQGPQFIFQYYEEEERQRGNFPDRFSGHQFPNYSSELNVNALLLGDSALYLCASSLSGLAEETQYFGPGTRLLVL.

This clonotype has a handful of counts. This beta chain is a stray sequence in a library constructed for alpha chains; its clone size is not meaningful. The genes are TRBV4-2 and TRBJ2-7; 7 bases are a match to TRBD1. Trimming took 2 bases from V and 3 from J; bases not matched to a gene: 1. Germline V CDR1 and CDR2: LGHNA, YNFKEQ. The CDR3 extends over 13 amino acids. The CDR3 loop reads CASSQNRGYEQYF. CDR3 DNA: TGTGCCAGCAGCCAAAACAGGGGCTACGAGCAGTACTTC.

This clonotype was seen at least ten times. In a library made to pick up alpha chains, this beta chain is a stray read with a size that means little. V and J are TRBV5-4 and TRBJ2-1; 15 bases align to TRBD2. Germline CDR1 is SGHNT and CDR2 is YYREEE (reference sequence). V was clipped by 0 bases and J by 7 bases; unmatched bases: 5. The CDR3 length is 17 residues. CDR3 loop: CASSLGTSGRAENEQFF. CDR3 DNA sequence: TGTGCCAGCAGCTTGGGGACTAGCGGGAGGGCCGAGAATGAGCAGTTCTTC.

This clonotype was counted only a few times. This beta chain turned up in a library designed for alpha chains; as an off-target read, its abundance says little. V usage is TRBV29-1 and J usage is TRBJ1-1; D remains ambiguous. Per the germline V gene, CDR1 is SQVTM and CDR2 is ANQGSEA. The CDR3 is 12 residues long. V gave up 4 bases and J gave up 3 bases, with 9 bases separating them. The CDR3 protein is CSVVATDTEAFF. CDR3 bases: TGCAGCGTTGTAGCGACCGACACTGAAGCTTTCTTT.

This clonotype has only a few counts. The library was built for alpha chains, so this beta chain is an off-target read and its size means little. The V call is TRBV6-5, the J call TRBJ1-1; D call uncertain. Germline V gene sequence: CDR1 MNHEY, CDR2 SVGAGI. V was clipped by 5 bases and J by 0 bases, with 10 bases between them. The CDR3 totals 14 residues. The CDR3 DNA sequence: TGTGCCAGCAGTCACCCAAGATTGAACACTGAAGCTTTCTTT. It specifies CASSHPRLNTEAFF.

This clonotype has ten or more counts. This beta chain is off target for a library built for alpha chains, so its abundance means little. The rearrangement uses TRBV29-1 and TRBJ1-1, with D unclear. The CDR3 extends over 13 amino acids. V lost 4 bases and J 3 bases, leaving 12 bases between the germline ends. Germline V CDR1 and CDR2: SQVTM, ANQGSEA. The CDR3 region has the DNA TGCAGCGTTGGTCTCCGGGTGGACACTGAAGCTTTCTTT. It specifies CSVGLRVDTEAFF.

This clonotype was observed many times. This beta chain is an off-target read within a library intended for alpha chains, so its frequency means little. The J gene is TRBJ2-1, the V gene TRBV7-9; 13 bases are shared with TRBD2. The CDR3 has 16 residues. CDR1 and CDR2 from the germline V gene are SEHNR and FQNEAQ (reference sequence). V shed 5 bases and J 9 bases; nucleotides not matched to a gene: 10. CDR3 nucleotide sequence: TGTGCCAGCAGCCCTGGGGGGACTAGCGGGGCAGGTGAGCAGTTCTTC. It is translated as CASSPGGTSGAGEQFF.

There are many counts of this clonotype. Since the library was made to target alpha chains, this beta chain is a stray read and its abundance is not meaningful. This chain links TRBV19 with TRBJ2-1; 10 bases match TRBD2. V dropped 0 bases and J dropped 0; count of bases not matched to a gene: 8. The germline V gene encodes CDR1 LNHDA and CDR2 SQIVND (reference sequence). The CDR3 length is 19 residues. This CDR3 reads CASSIEASGGPSSYNEQFF. Here the CDR3 DNA reads TGTGCCAGTAGTATAGAGGCTAGCGGGGGCCCTAGCTCCTACAATGAGCAGTTCTTC.

This clonotype was observed many times. With the library built for alpha chains, this beta chain is off target and its frequency is not meaningful. V is TRBV29-1 and J is TRBJ2-7; D remains unclear. CDR1 and CDR2 from the germline V gene are SQVTM and ANQGSEA. V was shortened by 5 bases and J by 6 bases, with 14 bases between the two germline ends. This CDR3 has 12 residues. The CDR3 protein is CSVKIPGSEQYV. In DNA form, the CDR3 reads TGCAGCGTTAAAATCCCGGGCTCCGAGCAGTACGTC.

This clonotype was observed many times. As an off-target read in a library built for alpha chains, this beta chain has a frequency of little significance. The CDR3 here is CSVLQSLGGTGGGYTF. CDR3 DNA sequence: TGCAGCGTGCTCCAGTCCTTGGGAGGGACAGGTGGCGGCTACACCTTC. The gene calls are TRBV29-1 and TRBJ1-2; 8 bases match TRBD1. This CDR3 region has 16 residues. Germline loops: CDR1 SQVTM, CDR2 ANQGSEA. The trim removed 6 bases at V and 8 bases at J, leaving 20 bases unmatched.